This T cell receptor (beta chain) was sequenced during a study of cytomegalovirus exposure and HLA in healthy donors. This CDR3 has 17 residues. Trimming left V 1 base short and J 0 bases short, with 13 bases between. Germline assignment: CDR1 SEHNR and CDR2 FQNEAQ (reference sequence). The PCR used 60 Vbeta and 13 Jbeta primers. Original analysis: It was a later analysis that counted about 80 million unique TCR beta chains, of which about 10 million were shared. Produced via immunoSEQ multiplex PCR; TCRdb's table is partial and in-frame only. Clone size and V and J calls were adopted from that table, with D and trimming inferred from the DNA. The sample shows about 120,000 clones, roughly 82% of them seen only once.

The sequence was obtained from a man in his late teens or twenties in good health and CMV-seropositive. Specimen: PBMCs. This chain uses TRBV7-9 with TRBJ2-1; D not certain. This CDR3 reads CASSLEASRRSYNEQFF. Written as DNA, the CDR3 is TGTGCCAGCAGCTTAGAAGCTTCGCGGCGCTCCTACAATGAGCAGTTCTTC.